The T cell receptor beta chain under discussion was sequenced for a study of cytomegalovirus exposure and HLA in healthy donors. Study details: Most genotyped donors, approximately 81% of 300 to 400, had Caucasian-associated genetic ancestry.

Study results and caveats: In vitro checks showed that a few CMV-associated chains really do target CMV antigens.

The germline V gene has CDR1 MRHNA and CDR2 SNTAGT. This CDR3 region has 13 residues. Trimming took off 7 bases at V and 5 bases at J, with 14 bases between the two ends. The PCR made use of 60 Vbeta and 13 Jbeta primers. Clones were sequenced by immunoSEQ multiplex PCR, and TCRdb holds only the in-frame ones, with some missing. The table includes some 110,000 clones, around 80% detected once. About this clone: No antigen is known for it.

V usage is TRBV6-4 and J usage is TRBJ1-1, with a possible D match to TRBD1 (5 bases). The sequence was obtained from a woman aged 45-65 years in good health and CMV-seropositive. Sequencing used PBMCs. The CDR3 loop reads CASNRTSCTEAFF. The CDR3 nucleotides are TGTGCCAGCAATCGGACAAGCTGTACTGAAGCTTTCTTT.